The rows below give T cell receptor beta chains drawn from one sample of a study of blood T cell repertoires in COVID-19. The repertoire was sequenced with immunoSEQ multiplex PCR; TCRdb's copy has only in-frame clones and lacks some. The data show 95,000 to 150,000 clones, 84% seen once. Sequenced sample: PBMCs or T cells enriched from blood (not recorded which). All receptors derive from a woman aged 25 to 45 who had recovered from COVID-19. Both conserved end residues are part of each CDR3. D genes are given only for firm matches. Not every row has a clone size; where given, it reads once, few, many or a size class.

size: NA; D: NA; V: TRBV27; J: TRBJ2-3; CDR3: CASSPWVAEFTDTQYF; DNA: TGTGCCAGCAGTCCCTGGGTAGCGGAGTTCACAGATACGCAGTATTTT
size: NA; D: NA; V: TRBV6-2/TRBV6-3; J: TRBJ1-5; CDR3: CASSLTGSQPQHF; DNA: TGTGCCAGCAGTTTGACAGGCTCTCAGCCCCAGCATTTT
size: NA; D: TRBD2; V: TRBV7-9; J: TRBJ2-1; CDR3: CASTLSGSQQFF; DNA: TGTGCCAGCACCCTGAGCGGGAGCCAGCAGTTCTTC
size: NA; D: TRBD2; V: TRBV11-1; J: TRBJ2-3; CDR3: CASSGTSGSTDTQYF; DNA: TGTGCCAGCAGCGGTACTAGCGGCAGCACAGATACGCAGTATTTT
size: NA; D: TRBD2; V: TRBV25-1; J: TRBJ2-5; CDR3: CASSRRTSVETQYF; DNA: TGTGCCAGCTCCAGACGGACTAGCGTAGAGACCCAGTACTTC
size: NA; D: NA; V: TRBV28; J: TRBJ2-6; CDR3: CASIKPGVSGANVLTF; DNA: TGTGCCAGCATCAAACCGGGGGTCTCTGGGGCCAACGTCCTGACTTTC
size: NA; D: NA; V: TRBV9; J: TRBJ1-1; CDR3: CASSVELGSPAEAFF; DNA: TGTGCCAGCAGCGTAGAGTTGGGCTCTCCCGCTGAAGCTTTCTTT
size: NA; D: TRBD1; V: TRBV3-1/TRBV3-2; J: TRBJ1-1; CDR3: CASSQHRGIVTEAFF; DNA: TGTGCCAGCAGCCAACACAGGGGGATCGTCACTGAAGCTTTCTTT
size: once; D: NA; V: TRBV12-3/TRBV12-4; J: TRBJ1-1; CDR3: CASSPWNTEAFF; DNA: TGTGCCAGCAGCCCCTGGAACACTGAAGCTTTCTTT
size: NA; D: NA; V: TRBV28; J: TRBJ1-2; CDR3: CASSPTGRGGYTF; DNA: TGTGCCAGCAGTCCAACCGGAAGGGGGGGCTACACCTTC
size: NA; D: TRBD2; V: TRBV4-3; J: TRBJ2-1; CDR3: CASSQDSGSSYNEQFF; DNA: TGCGCCAGCAGCCAAGACAGCGGGAGCTCCTACAATGAGCAGTTCTTC
size: NA; D: NA; V: TRBV25-1; J: TRBJ1-1; CDR3: CASISLGSGTEAFF; DNA: TGTGCCAGCATCTCACTAGGCAGTGGCACTGAAGCTTTCTTT
size: once; D: NA; V: TRBV27; J: TRBJ2-1; CDR3: CASSGGGYSHSYNEQFF; DNA: TGTGCCAGCAGTGGTGGGGGGTACTCCCACTCCTACAATGAGCAGTTCTTC
size: NA; D: NA; V: TRBV28; J: TRBJ1-6; CDR3: CASRPPGLSPLHF; DNA: TGTGCCAGCAGGCCACCGGGACTGTCACCCCTCCACTTT
size: NA; D: TRBD2; V: TRBV2; J: TRBJ2-1; CDR3: CASSDPSLTSGYWGDNEQFF; DNA: TGTGCCAGCAGTGATCCCTCCCTAACTAGCGGGTATTGGGGGGACAATGAGCAGTTCTTC
size: NA; D: NA; V: TRBV28; J: TRBJ2-7; CDR3: CASSSWGLGQYF; DNA: TGTGCCAGCAGTTCCTGGGGGCTGGGGCAGTACTTC
size: NA; D: TRBD1; V: TRBV30; J: TRBJ1-2; CDR3: CAWSVGQVGYTF; DNA: TGTGCCTGGAGTGTCGGACAGGTTGGCTACACCTTC
size: NA; D: NA; V: TRBV10-3; J: TRBJ2-5; CDR3: CAISTPERARETQYF; DNA: TGTGCCATCAGTACTCCCGAGAGGGCGAGGGAGACCCAGTACTTC
size: NA; D: NA; V: TRBV9; J: TRBJ1-5; CDR3: CARSEGGGNQPQHF; DNA: TGTGCCCGCAGCGAGGGGGGGGGCAATCAGCCCCAGCATTTT
size: NA; D: NA; V: TRBV9; J: TRBJ1-6; CDR3: CASSGGSYNSPLHF; DNA: TGTGCCAGCAGCGGCGGGAGCTATAATTCACCCCTCCACTTT
size: NA; D: TRBD1; V: TRBV30; J: TRBJ1-5; CDR3: CAWSFTTGSQPQHF; DNA: TGTGCCTGGAGTTTTACGACAGGGAGTCAGCCCCAGCATTTT
size: NA; D: NA; V: TRBV5-4; J: TRBJ1-3; CDR3: CASSLETEGYGNTIYF; DNA: TGTGCCAGCAGCTTGGAGACAGAAGGGTATGGAAACACCATATATTTT